What follows are 28 T cell receptor beta chains derived from one specimen sequenced in a study of T cell responses to AZD1222 COVID-19 vaccine. Here immunoSEQ multiplex PCR was the method, and the copy in TCRdb shows in-frame clones only, minus some. The table includes 140,000 to 150,000 clones, 70% to 90% detected once. This specimen was peripheral blood, taken on day 0 of AZD1222 vaccination. These receptors all come from an adult in good health.

In nucleotides, the CDR3 is TGTGCCAGTGGGACAGGGATCACTGAAGCTTTCTTT. This gives the protein CASGTGITEAFF. J is TRBJ1-1 and V is TRBV19; 9 positions agree with TRBD1. CDR3 length: 12 amino acids. The germline V gene has CDR1 LNHDA and CDR2 SQIVND (reference sequence). Trimming at V came to 8 bases and at J to 4 bases, leaving 2 bases not matched to a gene.

Here the CDR3 DNA reads TGTGCCAGCAGCCAAGATAAGGGGGGCGCCTACAATGAGCAGTTCTTC. It translates to CASSQDKGGAYNEQFF. The chain uses TRBV4-2 and TRBJ2-1; either TRBD1 or TRBD2 may fit D (6 bases each). V was shortened by 0 bases and J by 2 bases, with 11 bases between the two germline ends. In germline, CDR1 is LGHNA, CDR2 YNFKEQ. The CDR3 spans 16 residues.

V and J are TRBV2 and TRBJ2-2; TRBD2 might be the D (6 bases). Germline loops: CDR1 SNHLY, CDR2 FYNNEI. The CDR3 length is 15 residues. Trimming took 8 bases from V and 4 from J, leaving 17 bases between them. The CDR3 DNA sequence: TGTGCCAGCTGGGCTGGGACTTTGCTCACCGGGGAGCTGTTTTTT. It specifies CASWAGTLLTGELFF.

V usage is TRBV11-2 and J usage is TRBJ2-7; D might be TRBD1 (6 bases). Germline assignment: CDR1 SGHAT and CDR2 FQNNGV. Trimming stripped 7 bases from V and 6 bases from J, with 19 bases between. The CDR3 is 14 amino acids. The CDR3 protein is CASTPTGTKTEQYF. CDR3 sequence (DNA): TGTGCCAGCACCCCAACCGGGACAAAGACCGAGCAGTACTTC.

This chain connects TRBV6-5 to TRBJ2-1, with 11 bases matching TRBD2. This CDR3 region has 15 residues. Germline values: CDR1 MNHEY, CDR2 SVGAGI. V lost 6 bases, J lost 7 bases, and 8 bases stayed unmatched. In nucleotides, the CDR3 is TGTGCCAGCAGCCGCACTAGCGGGAGAGGGAATGAGCAGTTCTTC. Residues: CASSRTSGRGNEQFF.

The chain employs TRBV4-2 and TRBJ2-5; the D is unclear. Trimming shortened V by 2 bases and J by 5 bases, and 9 bases separated the two germline ends. Per germline, CDR1 LGHNA and CDR2 YNFKEQ. CDR3 length: 13 amino acids. The CDR3 is CASSQQGLETQYF. CDR3 in DNA: TGTGCCAGCAGCCAACAAGGATTGGAGACCCAGTACTTC.

This chain links TRBV5-3 with TRBJ2-5; D unclear. TRBV5-3 carries the ORF label, with uncertain function. CDR3 size: 13 residues. The germline V and J ends were trimmed by 0 bases and 4 bases, with 7 bases remaining between them. CDR3 region: CARSLGIAETQYF. In DNA form, the CDR3 reads TGTGCCAGAAGCTTGGGGATCGCAGAGACCCAGTACTTC.

V is TRBV7-2 and J is TRBJ1-1; 7 bases align to TRBD1. This CDR3 region has 15 residues. Germline CDR1 and CDR2: SGHTA and FQGNSA. Germline trimming cut 3 bases from V and 2 bases from J; bases unmatched to any gene: 6. CDR3 amino acids: CASSFRTGPNTEAFF. The CDR3 nucleotides are TGTGCCAGCAGCTTTAGGACAGGCCCTAACACTGAAGCTTTCTTT.

The genes are TRBV6-5 and TRBJ2-1; D remains ambiguous. CDR3 size: 13 residues. V was pared by 2 bases and J by 3 bases, with 5 bases between. Germline values: CDR1 MNHEY, CDR2 SVGAGI. CDR3 protein: CASSYGVYNEQFF. The CDR3 nucleotides are TGTGCCAGCAGTTACGGGGTCTACAATGAGCAGTTCTTC.

V is TRBV6-2 or TRBV6-3 and J is TRBJ2-5; 7 positions agree with TRBD1. Trimming removed 2 bases from V and 1 base from J; junction bases left unmatched: 1. The CDR3 has 14 residues. Per the germline V gene, CDR1 is MNHEY and CDR2 is SVGEGT. The CDR3 here is CASSYRDSQETQYF. The CDR3 coding sequence is TGTGCCAGCAGTTACCGGGACAGCCAAGAGACCCAGTACTTC.

This clone has just a few counts. This rearrangement joins TRBV30 to TRBJ1-1; TRBD1 is a possible D gene (5 bases). Looked up from germline, CDR1 is GTSNPN and CDR2 is SVGIG (reference sequence). This CDR3 is built from 14 residues. Between the trimmed V and J ends, which lost 0 bases and 4 bases, there was a span of 12 bases. For the CDR3, the DNA is TGTGCCTGGAGTGTAAACGGGGCGCGCACTGAAGCTTTCTTT. The encoded protein is CAWSVNGARTEAFF.

The genes are TRBV3-1 (or the pseudogene TRBV3-2) and TRBJ1-3, with D hard to call. CDR3 size: 17 residues. V was clipped by 4 bases and J by 3 bases, with 19 bases between them. CDR1 and CDR2 from the germline V gene are LGHDT and YNNKEL (reference sequence). The CDR3 DNA follows: TGTGCCAGCAGCCCGAGAGTCTTGGGTATCTTTGGAAACACCATATATTTT. Translation: CASSPRVLGIFGNTIYF.

This chain joins TRBV28 and TRBJ2-3, with TRBD2 matching over 9 bases. V was clipped by 3 bases and J by 5 bases; unmatched bases: 6. CDR1 is MDHEN and CDR2 is SYDVKM in the germline V gene. CDR3 length: 15 residues. CDR3 sequence (DNA): TGTGCCAGCAGTTTGGCGGGGGGGCAAAAAGATACGCAGTATTTT. It encodes CASSLAGGQKDTQYF.

The chain joins TRBV5-1 to TRBJ1-1; 7 bases agree with TRBD1. The CDR3 consists of 14 residues. J gave up 0 bases and V 4 bases, and 3 bases lay outside the gene matches. In germline, CDR1 is SGHRS, CDR2 YFSETQ. CDR3 bases: TGCGCCAGCAGCCAGGGACAGCTGAACACTGAAGCTTTCTTT. Encoded protein: CASSQGQLNTEAFF.

The J gene is TRBJ1-1, the V gene TRBV4-1, with D perhaps TRBD1 (6 bases). This CDR3 contains 14 residues. The V gene's germline CDR1 is MGHRA and CDR2 YSYEKL. V was trimmed by 3 bases and J by 8 bases, leaving 16 bases between them. The chain's CDR3 is CASSHTQGGAEAFF. In nucleotides, the CDR3 is TGCGCCAGCAGCCACACACAAGGGGGGGCCGAAGCTTTCTTT.

The gene calls are TRBV19 and TRBJ2-7; D gene ambiguous. Trimming took off 3 bases at V and 5 bases at J, with 11 bases between the two ends. This CDR3 comprises 13 residues. The germline V gene encodes CDR1 LNHDA and CDR2 SQIVND (reference sequence). The CDR3 DNA reads TGTGCCAGTAGTATGCAGCCCGGGCACGAGCAGTACTTC. Protein sequence: CASSMQPGHEQYF.

The chain joins TRBV19 to TRBJ1-2; no definite D call. The length of the CDR3 is 12 residues. Germline V gene lookup returns CDR1 LNHDA and CDR2 SQIVND (reference sequence). V was trimmed by 6 bases and J by 8 bases, leaving 13 bases between them. The CDR3 nucleotides read TGTGCCAGTAGCGCCCTTATTCAGGGCTACACCTTC. Amino acids: CASSALIQGYTF.

The genes are TRBV9 and TRBJ2-1, with TRBD2 matching 11 bases. V lost 0 bases and J lost 8; bases outside the gene matches: 10. The CDR3 has 17 amino acids. CDR1 and CDR2 (germline): SGDLS, YYNGEE. The CDR3 here is CASSVAWGSGRVDEQFF. DNA for the CDR3: TGTGCCAGCAGCGTAGCTTGGGGTAGCGGGAGGGTTGATGAGCAGTTCTTC.

This chain joins TRBV6-5 and TRBJ1-2; D is unclear. V shed 6 bases and J shed 8 bases, with 16 bases lying between them. The CDR3 loop spans 13 amino acids. CDR1 is MNHEY, CDR2 SVGAGI, per germline. CDR3 sequence (DNA): TGTGCCAGCAGCACTGGACTCCCGCCGGGCTACACCTTC. Translation gives CASSTGLPPGYTF.

The chain has TRBV27 and TRBJ2-7; 7 bases agree with TRBD1. V dropped 5 bases and J dropped 4; count of bases not matched to a gene: 8. Germline V gene data show CDR1 as MNHEY and CDR2 as SMNVEV (reference sequence). This CDR3 has 14 amino acids. CDR3 sequence reads: CASSVPTGKYEQYF. The CDR3 DNA reads as TGTGCCAGCAGTGTCCCGACAGGGAAATACGAGCAGTACTTC.

A remark on this clone: The junction departs from the called germline gene at one end, perhaps through a read error. The chain employs TRBV29-1 and TRBJ2-1; 10 bases match TRBD2. CDR1 and CDR2 from the germline V gene are SQVTM and ANQGSEA. CDR3 size: 15 residues. The CDR3 sequence: CSVEGGLANYNEQFF. CDR3 nucleotide sequence: TGCAGCGTCGAAGGGGGACTAGCGAATTACAATGAGCAGTTCTTC.

Remarks on this clone: One end of the junction is discordant with germline, which a read error may explain. The chain couples TRBV27 to TRBJ1-5; D uncertain. CDR1 is MNHEY and CDR2 is SMNVEV in the germline V gene (reference sequence). The CDR3 length is 14 residues. As DNA, the CDR3 is TGTGCCAGCAGTTTGGAGGGAGGGAATCGGCCCCAGCATTTT. The encoded protein is CASSLEGGNRPQHF.

Written as DNA, the CDR3 is TGCGCCAGCAGCATAGGACAGGGTACCTACGAGCAGTACTTC. It yields the protein CASSIGQGTYEQYF. This chain connects TRBV5-1 to TRBJ2-7; 8 positions agree with TRBD1. V lost 4 bases and J lost 2; bases outside the gene matches: 5. Germline V gene sequence: CDR1 SGHRS, CDR2 YFSETQ. The CDR3 runs 14 residues. Looking up the rest from reference TRBV5-1 and TRBJ2-7 gives the full variable domain: KAGVTQTPRYLIKTRGQQVTLSCSPISGHRSVSWYQQTPGQGLQFLFEYFSETQRNKGNFPGRFSGRQFSNSRSEMNVSTLELGDSALYLCASSIGQGTYEQYFGPGTRLTVT.

This clone was recorded a few times. V and J are TRBV6-5 and TRBJ2-7; 12 nucleotides line up with TRBD2. Trimming at V came to 6 bases and at J to 4 bases, leaving 7 bases not matched to a gene. Germline V gene lookup returns CDR1 MNHEY and CDR2 SVGAGI. This CDR3 spans 15 amino acids. This CDR3 is CASRLAGGISYEQYF. As DNA, the CDR3 is TGTGCCAGCAGGCTAGCGGGGGGGATTTCGTACGAGCAGTACTTC.

The CDR3 loop reads CASSLWRTVNTEAFF. CDR3 sequence (DNA): TGTGCCAGCAGCTTGTGGCGGACAGTAAACACTGAAGCTTTCTTT. The rearrangement links TRBV5-6 to TRBJ1-1; possibly TRBD1 for D (6 bases). The CDR3 is made up of 15 amino acids. Trimming pared 1 base from V and 2 bases from J, leaving 12 bases between. CDR1 is SGHDT and CDR2 is YYEEEE in the germline V gene.

With regard to this clone: One junction end does not reproduce the germline sequence, and a read error may be involved. The chain is built from TRBV7-7 and TRBJ2-5, with D perhaps assigned TRBD1 or TRBD2 (5 bases each). The CDR3 runs 15 residues. The germline V gene has CDR1 SSHAT and CDR2 FNYEAQ (reference sequence). As DNA, the CDR3 is TGTGCTAGCAGCTTCTGGGACGCCGACCAAGAGACCCAGTACTTC. Translated, it gives CASSFWDADQETQYF.

V usage is TRBV7-2 and J usage is TRBJ2-4; D unresolved. There are 12 residues in the CDR3. V was clipped by 4 bases and J by 2 bases, with 3 bases between them. CDR1 is SGHTA, CDR2 FQGNSA, per germline. The CDR3 DNA reads as TGTGCCAGCAGCTCACCCAAAAACATTCAGTACTTC. As protein: CASSSPKNIQYF.

The chain carries TRBV3-1 (or the pseudogene TRBV3-2) and TRBJ1-5, with D perhaps TRBD1 (5 bases). CDR3 length: 13 amino acids. V was cut by 1 base and J by 5 bases, with 6 bases left in between. Per the germline V gene, CDR1 is LGHDT and CDR2 is YNNKEL (reference sequence). DNA for the CDR3: TGTGCCAGCAGCCAAGGGGGCCATCAGCCCCAGCATTTT. Translating it yields CASSQGGHQPQHF.